The source of this TCR beta chain is a study of blood T cells in healthy people across ages. Primed by a sample-barcoded 5' primer and a J-beta primer mix, a second PCR proceeded for 7 to 11 cycles. MiXCR, run by TCRdb on the 5' RACE reads, gives a single entry per CDR3 protein. The top ten clones hold 2% to 2.5% of a sample with 1.5 million to 2 million distinct CDR3 sequences, about 50% of them seen once. Concerning this clonotype: A read error may produce the germline difference seen at one junction end.

From germline, CDR1 is MDHEN and CDR2 SYDVKM. This CDR3 has 13 amino acids. V is TRBV28 and J is TRBJ2-7; unclear D gene. Sequencing was carried out using blood. The source is a woman aged 40 to 50 in good health. CDR3 loop: CASNLAGPYEQYF. In DNA, the CDR3 is TGTGCCAGCAATTTAGCAGGTCCCTACGAGCAGTACTTC.